These T cell receptor beta chains were read from a single sample in a study of T cells in localized non-small cell lung cancer. Assay: immunoSEQ multiplex PCR; the TCRdb copy retains only in-frame clones and omits some. The data contain about 16,000 clones, about 89% of them singletons. The material sequenced was peripheral blood, taken before any cancer treatment. The source is a female donor over 55 with stage III squamous cell lung carcinoma. Each CDR3 is given with its conserved first and last residue. D genes are given only for firm matches.

D: .
V: TRBV9
CDR3: CASTMRGQGGLNTEAFF

D: .
V: TRBV5-4
CDR3: CASSFGGVNTGELFF

D: .
V: TRBV19
CDR3: CASSRGYSSIYGYTF

D: TRBD1
V: TRBV5-4
CDR3: CASSLNRGDEKLFF

D: TRBD2
V: TRBV5-4
CDR3: CASSVGTSGTDTQYF

D: .
V: TRBV28
CDR3: CASSGPGPNQPQHF

D: TRBD1
V: TRBV28
CDR3: CASSLPGQGREKLFF

D: TRBD1
V: TRBV29-1
CDR3: CSVSTGETGYTF

D: .
V: TRBV15
CDR3: CATSRDRPGVYNEQFF

D: .
V: TRBV18
CDR3: CASSRDTPGEKLFF

D: TRBD2
V: TRBV5-1
CDR3: CASSLPSGTQETQYF

D: .
V: TRBV19
CDR3: CASSIVRETGYEQYF

D: .
V: TRBV5-4
CDR3: CASSSKGSGNYGYTF

D: .
V: TRBV30
CDR3: CAWSYSSNQPQHF

D: .
V: TRBV25-1
CDR3: CASSEWDKGGEKLFF

D: .
V: TRBV7-6
CDR3: CASSYTDNEQFF

D: .
V: TRBV29-1
CDR3: CSVGRIYMNTEAFF

D: .
V: TRBV29-1
CDR3: CSVGQGGTEAFF

D: .
V: TRBV5-1
CDR3: CASSGPRGRDTEAFF

D: .
V: TRBV6-1
CDR3: CASSENGDEKLFF

D: .
V: TRBV19
CDR3: CASKGIQAGTRATGELFF

D: .
V: TRBV27
CDR3: CASTLEDTQYF

D: .
V: TRBV11-1
CDR3: CASSLDLNSPLHF

D: .
V: TRBV7-3
CDR3: CASSRSPGNTGELFF

D: .
V: TRBV20-1
CDR3: CSAVKRETQYF

D: TRBD1
V: TRBV6-6
CDR3: CATIPQGAEGYTF

D: .
V: TRBV4-1
CDR3: CASSPTGLSNQPQHF

D: TRBD2
V: TRBV5-5
CDR3: CATAGGTSGGGSSYEQYF

D: .
V: TRBV6-1
CDR3: CASSHGGEPYNEQFF

D: TRBD2
V: TRBV7-9
CDR3: CASSFPGTSGSRTGELFF

D: TRBD1
V: TRBV6-1
CDR3: CASSDLRGTGDGYTF

D: TRBD1
V: TRBV7-2
CDR3: CASSLVGTGGVYGYTF

D: .
V: TRBV27
CDR3: CASTAPSTDTQYF

D: .
V: TRBV7-5
CDR3: CARPGRKDTEAFF

D: .
V: TRBV7-2
CDR3: CASSLLPFSGANVLTF

D: .
V: TRBV7-8
CDR3: CASSLEERAYEKLFF

D: .
V: TRBV15
CDR3: CATKRAGANVLTF

D: TRBD1
V: TRBV6-5
CDR3: CASSYDRGNQPQHF

D: .
V: TRBV29-1
CDR3: CSGYTLVGYTF

D: TRBD1
V: TRBV5-1
CDR3: CASSLTGTGSEKLFF

D: TRBD1
V: TRBV5-4
CDR3: CASSRRGQGETQYF

D: TRBD2
V: TRBV6-5
CDR3: CASSYSGTSGVYEQYF

D: TRBD2
V: TRBV4-1
CDR3: CASSRTSGGQETQYF

D: TRBD2
V: TRBV9
CDR3: CASSVYLAGDSSTDTQYF

D: .
V: TRBV9
CDR3: CASSADRTAGGDGYTF

D: TRBD1
V: TRBV7-8
CDR3: CASSRDGTGVLTDTQYF

D: .
V: TRBV5-4
CDR3: CASSSIYDRSSGYTF

D: TRBD1
V: TRBV6-1
CDR3: CASNKKQGMNTEAFF

D: .
V: TRBV19
CDR3: CASSVSGMNTEAFF

D: .
V: TRBV6-5
CDR3: CASSRGQSTDTQYF

D: TRBD1
V: TRBV19
CDR3: CASSMTATGAEQYF

D: .
V: TRBV9
CDR3: CASSAPGETQYF

D: .
V: TRBV6-1
CDR3: CASSEGTLAKNIQYF

D: .
V: TRBV5-7
CDR3: CASSPGTANYGYTF

D: .
V: TRBV19
CDR3: CASSIGGPQHF

D: .
V: TRBV28
CDR3: CASSLSGGSYEQYF

D: .
V: TRBV12-2
CDR3: CASRLGTFCTEAFF

D: .
V: TRBV28
CDR3: CASSLIGGLASVAFF

D: TRBD2
V: TRBV6-1
CDR3: CASSELAGERYEQYF